The clone carrying this T cell receptor beta chain appeared many times. Its antigen is as yet unknown. The data were obtained in a study of T cells in Graves' hyperthyroidism and ophthalmopathy. Study background: Blood from the periphery was taken at initial diagnosis, before any treatment.

J was trimmed by 4 bases and V by 5 bases; bases with no gene match: 5. This CDR3 is built from 14 residues. Germline V CDR1 and CDR2: SGHNT, YENEEA. General observations from the study: Most thyroid clonotypes with frequency above 0.001 were detected in blood.

There were TCR beta CDR3 regions amplified from RNA transcripts. First-round RT-PCR with HTBI primers amplified the TCR CDR3 region. TCRdb fed the multiplex PCR reads into MiXCR, producing one record per CDR3 protein. The profile shows hundreds of thousands of distinct CDR3 sequences, roughly 14% of them singletons. The sequenced material came from blood. This chain links TRBV11-3 with TRBJ2-5; 9 bases fit TRBD1. This TCR was sampled from a man younger than 35 with Graves' ophthalmopathy. The CDR3 is CASSGQGLRETQYF. The CDR3 region has the DNA TGTGCCAGCAGCGGACAGGGGCTTAGAGAGACCCAGTACTTC. Complete variable domain (other parts from reference TRBV11-3 and TRBJ2-5): EAGVVQSPRYKIIEKKQPVAFWCNPISGHNTLYWYLQNLGQGPELLIRYENEEAVDDSQLPKDRFSAERLKGVDSTLKIQPAELGDSAVYLCASSGQGLRETQYFGPGTRLLVL.